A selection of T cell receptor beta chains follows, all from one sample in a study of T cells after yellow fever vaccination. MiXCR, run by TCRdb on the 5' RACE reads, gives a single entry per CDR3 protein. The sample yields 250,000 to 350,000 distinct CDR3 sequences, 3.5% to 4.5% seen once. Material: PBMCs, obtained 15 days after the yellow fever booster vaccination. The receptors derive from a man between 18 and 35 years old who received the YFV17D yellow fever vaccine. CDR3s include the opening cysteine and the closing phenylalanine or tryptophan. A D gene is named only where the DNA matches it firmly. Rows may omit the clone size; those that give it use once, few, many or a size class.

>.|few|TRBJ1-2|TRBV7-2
CASSFGGVEGYTF
TGTGCCAGCAGCTTCGGAGGGGTGGAGGGCTACACCTTC
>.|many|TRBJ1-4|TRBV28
CASSDSIVREKLFF
TGTGCCAGCAGCGATAGCATAGTGCGTGAAAAACTGTTTTTT
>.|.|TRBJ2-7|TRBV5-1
CASSEGRSYEQYF
TGCGCCAGCAGCGAGGGCCGCTCCTACGAGCAGTACTTC
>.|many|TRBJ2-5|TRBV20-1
CSVSVGTQYF
TGCAGTGTCTCGGTGGGGACCCAGTACTTC
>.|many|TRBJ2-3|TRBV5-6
CASSLGTTQYF
TGTGCCAGCAGCTTAGGGACTACGCAGTATTTT
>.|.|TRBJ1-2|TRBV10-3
CAISELGTGNGYTF
TGTGCCATCAGTGAGTTGGGCACAGGGAATGGCTACACCTTC
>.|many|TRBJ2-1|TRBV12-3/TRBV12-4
CASRRAVYNEQFF
TGTGCCAGCAGGCGGGCCGTTTACAATGAGCAGTTCTTC
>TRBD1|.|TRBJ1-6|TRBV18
CASSPPGTGGAPLHF
TGTGCCAGCTCACCACCAGGGACAGGCGGGGCACCCCTCCACTTT
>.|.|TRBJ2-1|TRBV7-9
CASSLEPSAGDYEQFF
TGTGCCAGCAGCTTAGAACCCTCGGCAGGGGATTATGAGCAGTTCTTC
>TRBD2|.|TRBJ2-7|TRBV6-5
CASSYSAASGGYEQYF
TGTGCCAGCAGTTACTCGGCGGCTAGCGGAGGCTACGAGCAGTACTTC
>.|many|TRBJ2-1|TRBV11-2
CASSPQNNEQFF
TGTGCCAGCAGCCCCCAGAACAATGAGCAGTTCTTC